A single sample gave rise to the 14 T cell receptor beta chains below, sequenced in a study of human T cells and chemical hapten exposure. Time point given: patch test 2, 6 weeks after DPC sensitization. The treatment denotes: therapeutic diphenylcyclopropenone sensitization with weekly scalp DPC. TCRdb used MiXCR to reprocess the RACE reads, holding one entry per CDR3 protein. This table holds 90,000 to 110,000 distinct CDR3 sequences, roughly a tenth found once. The starting material was whole blood, obtained in connection with sensitization to the hapten diphenylcyclopropenone (DPC). The source of these receptors is a woman in her thirties or forties with alopecia areata. Some clones in this sample may be carry-over from other donors' samples.

This clonotype was picked up a small number of times. The V and J genes are TRBV29-1 and TRBJ2-5; 10 bases fit TRBD1. The V segment lost 6 bases and the J segment 3 bases; nucleotides outside the gene matches: 10. The CDR3 extends over 15 amino acids. Germline CDR1 reads SQVTM; CDR2 reads ANQGSEA. The CDR3 here is CSVARQTGGEETQYF. DNA of the CDR3: TGCAGCGTCGCCCGACAGACAGGGGGCGAAGAGACCCAGTACTTC.

This clonotype was observed many times. The J gene is TRBJ2-5, the V gene TRBV11-2; weak D call: TRBD1 (5 bases). The V gene lost 2 bases and the J gene lost 4 bases, with 5 bases spanning the gap. Looked up from germline, CDR1 is SGHAT and CDR2 is FQNNGV. The CDR3 length is 12 residues. The CDR3 protein is CASSLQGETQYF. The CDR3 region has the DNA TGTGCCAGCAGCTTACAGGGAGAGACCCAGTACTTC.

The chain couples TRBV27 to TRBJ1-4; D is ambiguous. CDR1 MNHEY and CDR2 SMNVEV come from the germline V gene (reference sequence). With 3 bases removed from V and 5 bases from J, the gap between germline ends came to 7 bases. The length of the CDR3 is 13 residues. The CDR3: CASSLWVNEKLFF. CDR3 DNA: TGTGCCAGCAGTTTGTGGGTAAATGAAAAACTGTTTTTT.

The V and J genes are TRBV18 and TRBJ1-1; D gene unclear. Looked up from germline, CDR1 is KGHSH and CDR2 is LQKENI. With 1 base removed from V and 10 bases from J, the gap between germline ends came to 10 bases. There are 12 residues in the CDR3. As DNA, the CDR3 is TGTGCCAGCTCACCACAAGGAGGAGTAGCTTTCTTT. Translating it yields CASSPQGGVAFF. The complete variable domain, with remaining parts taken from reference TRBV18 and TRBJ1-1, reads NAGVMQNPRHLVRRRGQEARLRCSPMKGHSHVYWYRQLPEEGLKFMVYLQKENIIDESGMPKERFSAEFPKEGPSILRIQQVVRGDSAAYFCASSPQGGVAFFGQGTRLTVV.

This clonotype was seen repeatedly, ten times or more. The V and J genes are TRBV9 and TRBJ2-5, with 10 bases matching TRBD1. The J segment lost 5 bases and the V segment lost 0 bases, leaving 7 bases of the junction unmatched. This CDR3 contains 16 residues. The germline CDR1 and CDR2 sequences are SGDLS and YYNGEE. Here the CDR3 DNA reads TGTGCCAGCAGCGTAGACGGACAGGGGGATTTCGAGACCCAGTACTTC. Translating it yields CASSVDGQGDFETQYF.

There are many counts of this clonotype. The gene calls are TRBV28 and TRBJ1-1, with 7 bases matching TRBD1. Germline V gene sequence: CDR1 MDHEN, CDR2 SYDVKM. The length of the CDR3 is 15 residues. The J segment lost 4 bases and the V segment lost 6 bases, leaving 11 bases of the junction unmatched. The CDR3 sequence: CASRALTGSGTEAFF. DNA for the CDR3: TGTGCCAGCAGGGCCCTGACAGGGTCGGGCACTGAAGCTTTCTTT.

In this sample, this clonotype turned up many times. The chain recombines TRBV15 with TRBJ2-1; TRBD1 aligns across 11 bases. V lost 0 bases and J lost 7; bases outside the gene matches: 5. The CDR3 loop spans 16 amino acids. Germline CDR1 LNHNV, CDR2 YYDKDF (reference sequence). CDR3 sequence reads: CATSRDLGQGENEQFF. CDR3 DNA sequence: TGTGCCACCAGCAGAGATCTGGGACAGGGGGAAAATGAGCAGTTCTTC.

This clonotype occurred many times. The V and J genes are TRBV6-5 and TRBJ1-2; D is undetermined. Germline values: CDR1 MNHEY, CDR2 SVGAGI. The V end lost 4 bases, the J end lost 4 bases, and 22 bases lay between the germline ends. The CDR3 covers 17 residues. CDR3 loop: CASSSKRTVDALYGYTF. The CDR3 DNA follows: TGTGCCAGCAGTTCTAAACGGACGGTCGACGCCCTCTATGGCTACACCTTC.

This clonotype has just a few counts. The J gene is TRBJ2-7, the V gene TRBV7-9, with D perhaps TRBD1 (5 bases). CDR1 is SEHNR, CDR2 FQNEAQ, per germline (reference sequence). The V end lost 7 bases, the J end lost 6 bases, and 22 bases lay between the germline ends. This CDR3 has 15 amino acids. CDR3 DNA: TGTGCCAGCACCACGCGACAGAAGACAGCCTGCGAGCAGTACTTC. Translating gives CASTTRQKTACEQYF.

This clonotype showed up just a few times. J is TRBJ2-7 and V is TRBV4-3; D call uncertain. The CDR3 extends over 13 amino acids. CDR1 and CDR2 (germline): LGHNA, YSLEER. V dropped 3 bases and J dropped 6 bases, with 12 bases sitting between them. CDR3 protein: CASSQGVFREQYF. DNA of the CDR3: TGCGCCAGCAGCCAGGGCGTATTCCGCGAGCAGTACTTC.

This clonotype showed up just once. The chain is built from TRBV2 and TRBJ1-2; D is unresolved. V was shortened by 4 bases and J by 0 bases, with 15 bases between the two germline ends. The V gene's germline CDR1 is SNHLY and CDR2 FYNNEI. The CDR3 has 16 amino acids. The CDR3 protein is CASSVSRNGANYGYTF. The CDR3 region has the DNA TGTGCCAGCAGTGTGAGCCGGAACGGAGCTAACTATGGCTACACCTTC.

Ten or more counts support this clonotype. The genes are TRBV4-3 and TRBJ2-1, with D perhaps matching TRBD1 (5 bases). This CDR3 is 14 amino acids long. Trimming removed 0 bases from V and 15 bases from J, with 18 bases in between. Per germline, CDR1 LGHNA and CDR2 YSLEER. For the CDR3, the DNA is TGCGCCAGCAGCCAAGATCAGGGATCCACAGTTCGGTTCTTC. It specifies CASSQDQGSTVRFF.

This CDR3 is CASSPPRTGANTIYF. CDR3 sequence (DNA): TGTGCCAGCAGCCCCCCCCGGACAGGTGCAAACACCATATATTTT. The rearrangement links TRBV7-9 to TRBJ1-3; TRBD1 aligns across 7 bases. The V segment lost 5 bases and the J segment 6 bases; nucleotides outside the gene matches: 10. CDR1 is SEHNR, CDR2 FQNEAQ, per germline (reference sequence). The CDR3 has 15 amino acids.

This clonotype was observed a handful of times. This chain links TRBV29-1 with TRBJ2-3; D is uncertain. The CDR3 covers 11 residues. Per the germline V gene, CDR1 is SQVTM and CDR2 is ANQGSEA. Trimming took off 5 bases at V and 4 bases at J, with 7 bases between the two ends. CDR3 coding DNA: TGCAGCGTTTTTCGTTCAGATACGCAGTATTTT. This encodes CSVFRSDTQYF.